These 6 T cell receptor beta chains originate from one sample sequenced in a study of metastatic and nonmetastatic thyroid tumors (dated by TCRdb to 2020 to 2021). None of the patients had been given any treatment before thyroid surgery. Library method: PCR. The instrument given in TCRdb is Illumina HiSeq 4000. TCRdb reanalyzed the raw reads on its own, using fastp at Q25 for trimming and MiXCR for clone calling, and kept in-frame beta chains. Across this sample there are approximately 16,000 clones, with about 20% seen only once. The ten largest clones add up to roughly 13% of the sample. Sequencing was performed on blood. These receptors all come from a female donor with papillary thyroid cancer or a benign thyroid nodule (not recorded which). Some clones in this sample may be carry-over from other donors' samples.

This clone came up a few times. This rearrangement joins TRBV25-1 to TRBJ1-1; no clear D gene. This CDR3 has 13 residues. With 6 bases removed from V and 0 bases from J, the gap between germline ends came to 8 bases. The germline V gene encodes CDR1 MGHDK and CDR2 SYGVNS. CDR3 sequence reads: CASRTSLNTEAFF. The CDR3, as DNA: TGTGCCAGCAGGACCTCCTTGAACACTGAAGCTTTCTTT.

This clone was seen ten or more times. The gene calls are TRBV18 and TRBJ2-2; no clear D gene. Germline V gene data show CDR1 as KGHSH and CDR2 as LQKENI. The CDR3 is 15 amino acids. V lost 2 bases, J lost 1 base, and 8 bases lay in between. The CDR3 region is CASSPRSENTGELFF. CDR3 bases: TGTGCCAGCTCACCAAGGTCAGAGAACACCGGGGAGCTGTTTTTT.

This clone was picked up many times. The chain has TRBV5-1 and TRBJ2-5, with D tentatively TRBD1 (6 bases). V lost 0 bases and J 4 bases, leaving 13 bases between the germline ends. From germline, CDR1 is SGHRS and CDR2 YFSETQ. There are 15 residues in the CDR3. The CDR3 here is CASSLASLGGETQYF. The CDR3 nucleotides read TGCGCCAGCAGCTTGGCCTCGTTAGGGGGAGAGACCCAGTACTTC.

This clone was found many times. The V gene is TRBV7-8, the J gene TRBJ2-1; D ambiguous. Germline V lookup: CDR1 SGHVS, CDR2 FQNEAQ. Trimming shortened V by 5 bases and J by 6 bases, and 14 bases separated the two germline ends. The CDR3 is 14 amino acids. CDR3 coding DNA: TGTGCCAGCAGCCGATGGGGTGGTGGCAATGAGCAGTTCTTC. Its translation: CASSRWGGGNEQFF.

Within the sample, this clone is medium-sized. The V call is TRBV12-3 or TRBV12-4, the J call TRBJ2-3; D is unclear. The CDR3 is 11 amino acids. V lost 2 bases to trimming and J lost 3 bases, with 0 bases between them. DNA of the CDR3: TGTGCCAGCAGTTTAACAGATACGCAGTATTTT. This gives the protein CASSLTDTQYF.

This clone was recorded many times. The chain employs TRBV11-2 and TRBJ1-5; D is unclear. Germline CDR1 is SGHAT and CDR2 is FQNNGV. V lost 1 base to trimming and J lost 0 bases, with 10 bases between them. There are 16 residues in the CDR3. In DNA form, the CDR3 reads TGTGCCAGCAGCTTAGTTCACAGATCTAGCAATCAGCCCCAGCATTTT. Residues: CASSLVHRSSNQPQHF.